This TCR beta chain was captured by sequencing in a study of T cells in Graves' hyperthyroidism and ophthalmopathy. The diagnostic basis comprised clinical symptoms, serum thyroxine and TRAb, thyroid ultrasound and orbital computed tomography. PBMCs were sourced from roughly 9.1 ml fresh peripheral blood. This clonotype was observed many times. Germline-derived CDR1 and CDR2 are LGHDT and YNNKEL (reference sequence). The CDR3 is 16 amino acids. V lost 4 bases and J lost 1, with 13 bases in between. RNA transcripts provided the source from which TCR beta CDR3 regions were amplified. The HTBI set primed first-round TCR CDR3 RT-PCR. TCRdb reanalysed the multiplex PCR reads using MiXCR and keeps one entry per CDR3 protein. The sample has about 770,000 distinct CDR3 sequences; around 20% are singletons.

This receptor was obtained from a woman aged 50 to 60 with Graves' hyperthyroidism that later progressed to Graves' ophthalmopathy. The sequencing input was blood. The V gene is TRBV3-1, the J gene TRBJ2-2; D tentatively fits TRBD1 or TRBD2 (6 bases each). Here the CDR3 reads CASSPRGGWNTGELFF. In DNA form, the CDR3 reads TGTGCCAGCAGCCCCCGAGGGGGGTGGAACACCGGGGAGCTGTTTTTT.